Listed below are T cell receptor beta chains from one sample, sequenced in a study of T cell changes during pregnancy in multiple sclerosis. Assay: immunoSEQ multiplex PCR; the TCRdb copy retains only in-frame clones and omits some. The data show around 63,000 clones, 91% seen once. The material sequenced was peripheral blood, taken in the third trimester of pregnancy. These receptors were collected from a female donor in good health, enrolled as a control in a pregnancy study. CDR3s include the opening cysteine and the closing phenylalanine or tryptophan. Each record gives: D gene, clone size, J gene, V gene, CDR3 protein, CDR3 DNA. A D gene is named only where the DNA matches it firmly. Clone size is given for some rows only: seen once, a few or many times, or a class if the clone is expanded.

d_call: .; clone_size: .; j_call: TRBJ2-1; v_call: TRBV6-5; cdr3_aa: CASSYRGQYNEQFF; cdr3_nt: TGTGCCAGCAGTTACCGCGGACAGTACAATGAGCAGTTCTTC
d_call: .; clone_size: .; j_call: TRBJ2-1; v_call: TRBV7-6; cdr3_aa: CASSLETGVWKQFF; cdr3_nt: TGTGCCAGCAGCCTAGAGACGGGGGTTTGGAAGCAGTTCTTC
d_call: TRBD1; clone_size: once; j_call: TRBJ2-1; v_call: TRBV5-1; cdr3_aa: CASSLRGTGGADEQFF; cdr3_nt: TGCGCCAGCAGCTTGCGGGGGACAGGGGGCGCGGATGAGCAGTTCTTC
d_call: .; clone_size: .; j_call: TRBJ1-2; v_call: TRBV18; cdr3_aa: CASSPPEGRAGYTF; cdr3_nt: TGTGCCAGCTCACCACCCGAAGGGAGGGCTGGCTACACCTTC
d_call: .; clone_size: .; j_call: TRBJ2-3; v_call: TRBV29-1; cdr3_aa: CSVRGLHTDTQYF; cdr3_nt: TGCAGCGTGAGGGGACTTCACACAGATACGCAGTATTTT
d_call: TRBD2; clone_size: .; j_call: TRBJ2-1; v_call: TRBV7-8; cdr3_aa: CASSYGGAEQFF; cdr3_nt: TGTGCCAGCAGCTACGGGGGGGCCGAGCAGTTCTTC
d_call: TRBD2; clone_size: .; j_call: TRBJ2-7; v_call: TRBV14; cdr3_aa: CASSHAGGSYEQYF; cdr3_nt: TGTGCCAGCAGCCACGCCGGGGGGTCCTACGAGCAGTACTTC
d_call: TRBD1; clone_size: .; j_call: TRBJ2-5; v_call: TRBV30; cdr3_aa: CAWSGAGGAGETQYF; cdr3_nt: TGTGCCTGGAGTGGGGCAGGGGGCGCTGGGGAGACCCAGTACTTC
d_call: .; clone_size: .; j_call: TRBJ1-5; v_call: TRBV5-6; cdr3_aa: CASSLGALINQPQHF; cdr3_nt: TGTGCCAGCAGCTTAGGAGCCCTAATTAATCAGCCCCAGCATTTT
d_call: .; clone_size: .; j_call: TRBJ1-1; v_call: TRBV11-1; cdr3_aa: CASTRWGGGHTEAFF; cdr3_nt: TGTGCCAGCACCAGGTGGGGTGGGGGCCACACTGAAGCTTTCTTT
d_call: TRBD1; clone_size: .; j_call: TRBJ2-1; v_call: TRBV2; cdr3_aa: CASSKGTGGSYNEQFF; cdr3_nt: TGTGCCAGCAGTAAAGGGACAGGGGGATCCTACAATGAGCAGTTCTTC
d_call: .; clone_size: once; j_call: TRBJ1-5; v_call: TRBV6-5; cdr3_aa: CASSPFTSREPQHF; cdr3_nt: TGTGCCAGCAGTCCGTTTACGAGCAGGGAGCCCCAGCATTTT
d_call: TRBD2; clone_size: once; j_call: TRBJ2-2; v_call: TRBV28; cdr3_aa: CASSLTSGRALNTGELFF; cdr3_nt: TGTGCCAGCAGTCTGACTAGCGGGAGGGCCTTGAACACCGGGGAGCTGTTTTTT
d_call: .; clone_size: .; j_call: TRBJ1-3; v_call: TRBV6-5; cdr3_aa: CASMRSLGGNTIYF; cdr3_nt: TGTGCCAGCATGAGGTCACTAGGTGGAAACACCATATATTTT
d_call: TRBD1; clone_size: once; j_call: TRBJ2-7; v_call: TRBV10-2; cdr3_aa: CASSESLSRDRRNYEQYF; cdr3_nt: TGCGCCAGCAGTGAGTCGTTATCACGGGACAGGCGAAACTACGAGCAGTACTTC
d_call: TRBD2; clone_size: .; j_call: TRBJ2-1; v_call: TRBV16; cdr3_aa: CASSQLSLGGSGGNEQFF; cdr3_nt: TGTGCCAGCAGCCAATTGAGCCTCGGGGGTAGCGGGGGCAATGAGCAGTTCTTC
d_call: TRBD2; clone_size: .; j_call: TRBJ2-1; v_call: TRBV27; cdr3_aa: CASRLAGGPGFF; cdr3_nt: TGTGCCAGCAGGTTAGCGGGAGGGCCCGGCTTCTTC
d_call: .; clone_size: .; j_call: TRBJ1-2; v_call: TRBV6-1; cdr3_aa: CASSEDSYGYTF; cdr3_nt: TGTGCCAGCAGTGAAGACAGCTATGGCTACACCTTC
d_call: .; clone_size: .; j_call: TRBJ1-4; v_call: TRBV28; cdr3_aa: CASSPTIGTGGSEKLFF; cdr3_nt: TGTGCCAGCAGTCCTACAATCGGCACGGGTGGATCCGAAAAACTGTTTTTT
d_call: .; clone_size: .; j_call: TRBJ2-7; v_call: TRBV2; cdr3_aa: CASSEVMWQGTRNEQYF; cdr3_nt: TGTGCCAGCAGTGAAGTGATGTGGCAGGGCACGAGAAACGAGCAGTACTTC
d_call: .; clone_size: .; j_call: TRBJ2-7; v_call: TRBV5-6; cdr3_aa: CASSLGIQGFYEQYF; cdr3_nt: TGTGCCAGCAGCTTGGGAATCCAGGGGTTCTACGAGCAGTACTTC
d_call: .; clone_size: .; j_call: TRBJ2-3; v_call: TRBV29-1; cdr3_aa: CSVPPTDTQYF; cdr3_nt: TGCAGCGTCCCCCCGACAGATACGCAGTATTTT
d_call: .; clone_size: .; j_call: TRBJ2-7; v_call: TRBV7-2; cdr3_aa: CASSLIGEGLGYEQYF; cdr3_nt: TGTGCCAGCAGCTTAATCGGGGAAGGGTTAGGCTACGAGCAGTACTTC